This entry concerns a single T cell receptor beta chain. The target antigen is unknown. CDR1 is SEHNR and CDR2 is FQNEAQ in the germline V gene (reference sequence). The CDR3 runs to 18 residues. Trimming pared 1 base from V and 9 bases from J, leaving 22 bases between. Ahead of sequencing, the ViraFEST assay grew antigen-specific CD4+ T cells using viral peptide pools. The culture ran for 9 to 11 days, and then CD4+ T cells were isolated. According to PCR results, the person was infected with SARS-CoV-2 between March and December 2020. Negative control cultures were established using an HIV-1 Nef peptide pool. Both day 3 and day 7 saw half the medium replaced with IL-2 medium. The entry originates in a study of vaccination effects on CD4 cells after COVID-19. Study-wide results and caveats: Clones that were induced by infection or by vaccine showed marked contraction late after vaccination.

Only in-frame clones appear in the TCRdb table, and some are missing; sequencing was by immunoSEQ multiplex PCR. The sample yields tens of thousands of clones, roughly three quarters seen once. This receptor was taken from a human donor who had a prior SARS-CoV-2 infection. Sequenced here: CD4+ T cells from PBMCs cultured with HIV peptides, sampled before COVID-19 vaccination. Subset in this sample: HIV-1 Nef peptide pool negative control/reference culture. This chain connects TRBV7-9 to TRBJ1-6; D might be TRBD1 (5 bases). The CDR3 DNA follows: TGTGCCAGCAGCTTAGGGGGGGTCGGGCCGCCCGACCCTTCACCCCTCCACTTT. Encoded protein: CASSLGGVGPPDPSPLHF.